This TCR beta chain derives from a study of T cell repertoires in aging, cancer and after chemotherapy. At the level of the study: Donors were grouped into six age bands spanning 30 or younger through 70 or older. Study-wide points: Age-matched healthy donors had significantly more diverse, less clonal blood TCR repertoires than untreated cancer patients.

This clonotype was seen a few times. What it binds is unknown. Multiplex touch-down PCR with TRB-A/B primers amplified rearranged V-D-J TRB sequences. TCRdb re-called the multiplex PCR reads with MiXCR, one entry per CDR3 protein. Of about 10,000 distinct CDR3 sequences listed, 25% to 30% are singletons. The template was genomic DNA from peripheral blood, not RNA. Germline V gene lookup returns CDR1 MNHEY and CDR2 SVGAGI. The V gene end was trimmed by 6 bases and the J gene end by 9 bases; junction bases not matched to a gene: 15. The CDR3 consists of 16 residues. This TCR was recovered from a human donor in good health. Sequences were obtained from blood. V gene TRBV6-5 combines with J gene TRBJ2-1; 9 bases line up with TRBD2. CDR3 nucleotides: TGTGCCAGCAGACCGGCCCCCGGGACTAGCCATCTTGAGCAGTTCTTC. Translated, it gives CASRPAPGTSHLEQFF.